This TCR beta chain comes out of a study of cytomegalovirus exposure and HLA in healthy donors. This CDR3 region has 14 residues. V gave up 5 bases and J gave up 5 bases; unmatched junction bases: 3. Germline values: CDR1 ENHRY, CDR2 SYGVKD. With 60 Vbeta and 13 Jbeta primers, the PCR was carried out. Assay: immunoSEQ multiplex PCR; the TCRdb copy retains only in-frame clones and omits some. The sample carries more than 150,000 clones, 84% recorded once. This TCR was recovered from a boy between 2 and 10 years old in good health and CMV-seronegative. Sequenced sample: PBMCs. This chain links TRBV10-3 with TRBJ1-2; 12 bases line up with TRBD1. The CDR3 region has the DNA TGTGCCATCAGTCTGGGACAGGGGGCTTATGGCTACACCTTC. Amino acid sequence: CAISLGQGAYGYTF.